The table lists the clone carrying this T cell receptor (beta chain) with a count of one. Germline lookup yields CDR1 MNHNY and CDR2 SVGAGI (reference sequence). Between the trimmed V and J ends, which lost 4 bases and 1 base, there was a span of 16 bases. This CDR3 comprises 16 residues. The data were obtained in a study of control samples from healthy donors and cancer patients. The protocol was immunoSEQ multiplex PCR, while the TCRdb copy is restricted to in-frame clones and leaves out a portion. The sample consists of roughly 170,000 clones, approximately 86% of them appearing once. The sample consisted of blood. The chain links TRBV6-6 to TRBJ1-1; D not certain. The TCR comes from a woman in her twenties or thirties in good health. The CDR3 coding sequence is TGTGCCAGCAGTTTCCTAACACTGATCCCGAACACTGAAGCTTTCTTT. It yields the protein CASSFLTLIPNTEAFF.